This T cell receptor beta chain was identified during a study of cytomegalovirus exposure and HLA in healthy donors. Regarding the study as a whole: Among the CMV-associated chains, three were confirmed in vitro as specific for CMV antigens.

Per the germline V gene, CDR1 is SGHVS and CDR2 is FNYEAQ. Trimming stripped 0 bases from V and 6 bases from J, with 14 bases between. The CDR3 runs to 15 residues. When sampled, the donors appeared nominally healthy, though they likely had unrecorded immune exposures. PCR primers comprised 60 Vbeta and 13 Jbeta primers. Measured with immunoSEQ multiplex PCR; TCRdb has only the in-frame clones, and not every one. Of roughly 170,000 clones listed, about 80% are singletons. Notes on this clone: Its target is not known.

The source material was PBMCs. This clonotype was sampled from a man between 25 and 39 years old in good health and CMV-seronegative. This chain connects TRBV7-6 to TRBJ1-2; tentative D call: TRBD1 (6 bases). CDR3 protein: CASSLAFGGLDGYTF. CDR3 nucleotides: TGTGCCAGCAGCTTAGCGTTCGGGGGGCTCGATGGCTACACCTTC.